Listed here are 21 T cell receptor beta chains from one sample, sequenced in a study of blood T cell repertoires in COVID-19. Sequenced by immunoSEQ multiplex PCR; TCRdb stores in-frame clones only, minus some. The sample carries some 98,000 clones, 75% to 85% recorded once. Input material: peripheral blood. These receptor sequences come from a human donor in a cohort sampled during active COVID-19.

This clone has just a few counts. The gene calls are TRBV7-8 and TRBJ1-5; D is perhaps TRBD1 (5 bases). The V end lost 6 bases, the J end lost 4 bases, and 16 bases lay between the germline ends. This CDR3 comprises 15 residues. Germline CDR1 is SGHVS and CDR2 is FQNEAQ. The CDR3: CASSYRDSLNQPQHF. In nucleotides, the CDR3 is TGTGCCAGCAGTTACCGAGACAGCTTAAATCAGCCCCAGCATTTT.

The chain employs TRBV29-1 and TRBJ2-3; D gene unclear. This CDR3 has 15 residues. V shed 3 bases and J shed 2 bases, with 15 bases lying between them. Germline CDR1 reads SQVTM; CDR2 reads ANQGSEA. The CDR3 bases are TGCAGCGTTGAGGTGTTGGGCAGTAACACAGATACGCAGTATTTT. Its protein product is CSVEVLGSNTDTQYF.

In this sample, this clone turned up once. The rearrangement links TRBV7-2 to TRBJ1-4, with a weak D call TRBD1 (5 bases). CDR1 and CDR2 from the germline V gene are SGHTA and FQGNSA. Trimming pared 5 bases from V and 3 bases from J, leaving 16 bases between. CDR3 length: 16 amino acids. CDR3 in amino acids: CASSTPWGEANEKLFF. The CDR3 DNA reads as TGTGCCAGCAGCACCCCGTGGGGGGAAGCTAATGAAAAACTGTTTTTT. Based on the CDR3 plus reference TRBV7-2 and TRBJ1-4, the full variable domain is GAGVSQSPSNKVTEKGKDVELRCDPISGHTALYWYRQSLGQGLEFLIYFQGNSAPDKSGLPSDRFSAERTGGSVSTLTIQRTQQEDSAVYLCASSTPWGEANEKLFFGSGTQLSVL.

The J gene is TRBJ2-3, the V gene TRBV11-3; 9 bases fit TRBD2. V trimming: 3 bases; J trimming: 4 bases; junction bases outside the gene matches: 5. Germline V gene lookup returns CDR1 SGHNT and CDR2 YENEEA. This CDR3 spans 15 amino acids. CDR3 nucleotides: TGTGCCAGCAGCTTGGGCGGGAGGGCCGCAGATACGCAGTATTTT. This encodes CASSLGGRAADTQYF.

The rearrangement links TRBV30 to TRBJ1-1; perhaps TRBD1 as D (5 bases). This CDR3 region has 13 residues. Germline CDR1 GTSNPN, CDR2 SVGIG (reference sequence). With 8 bases removed from V and 4 bases from J, the gap between germline ends came to 17 bases. CDR3 in amino acids: CAGQTDLLTEAFF. CDR3 sequence (DNA): TGTGCCGGGCAGACAGACCTCCTCACTGAAGCTTTCTTT.

V is TRBV7-2 and J is TRBJ1-3; D gene uncertain. Germline CDR1 reads SGHTA; CDR2 reads FQGNSA. V was shortened by 5 bases and J by 8 bases, with 16 bases between the two germline ends. This CDR3 spans 14 amino acids. The CDR3 loop reads CASSLVASGDTIYF. The CDR3 region has the DNA TGTGCCAGCAGCCTGGTGGCCTCCGGGGACACCATATATTTT.

The J gene is TRBJ2-5, the V gene TRBV19; TRBD2 is a possible D gene (6 bases). CDR1 and CDR2 from the germline V gene are LNHDA and SQIVND (reference sequence). This CDR3 is 14 amino acids long. The germline V and J ends were trimmed by 7 bases and 2 bases, with 14 bases remaining between them. The CDR3 region is CASKRMGGQETQYF. CDR3 in DNA: TGTGCCAGTAAGAGAATGGGGGGACAAGAGACCCAGTACTTC. The full variable domain, completed using reference TRBV19 and TRBJ2-5, is DGGITQSPKYLFRKEGQNVTLSCEQNLNHDAMYWYRQDPGQGLRLIYYSQIVNDFQKGDIAEGYSVSREKKESFPLTVTSAQKNPTAFYLCASKRMGGQETQYFGPGTRLLVL.

The J gene is TRBJ2-1, the V gene TRBV28, with 10 bases that match TRBD2. Trimming removed 3 bases from V and 13 bases from J; junction bases left unmatched: 9. The CDR3 is 14 amino acids. CDR1 is MDHEN, CDR2 SYDVKM, per germline. The DNA of the CDR3 is TGTGCCAGCAGTTTGGGACTAGCGAAGGGTCCCCAGTTCTTC. Its translation is CASSLGLAKGPQFF.

This chain uses TRBV28 with TRBJ1-2; possibly TRBD1 for D (6 bases). V was cut by 5 bases and J by 2 bases, with 9 bases left in between. CDR1 is MDHEN, CDR2 SYDVKM, per germline. The CDR3 contains 13 residues. Written as DNA, the CDR3 is TGTGCCAGCAGTATTACAGGGAACTATGGCTACACCTTC. It yields the protein CASSITGNYGYTF.

This clone was detected only a few times. The gene calls are TRBV5-1 and TRBJ1-2, with 8 bases that match TRBD1. Germline trimming cut 0 bases from V and 12 bases from J; bases unmatched to any gene: 7. The CDR3 totals 13 residues. Germline CDR1 reads SGHRS; CDR2 reads YFSETQ. The CDR3 here is CASSLAAGGENTF. The CDR3 nucleotides are TGCGCCAGCAGCTTGGCAGCAGGGGGCGAAAACACCTTC.

V gene TRBV12-3 or TRBV12-4 combines with J gene TRBJ2-7; 8 bases line up with TRBD1. The J segment lost 6 bases and the V segment lost 1 base, leaving 2 bases of the junction unmatched. The CDR3 has 13 amino acids. CDR3 DNA sequence: TGTGCCAGCAGTTTAGGGACAGGGTCCGAGCAGTACTTC. Translating gives CASSLGTGSEQYF.

The V gene is TRBV19, the J gene TRBJ2-1; D is perhaps TRBD2 (6 bases). V lost 2 bases and J 8 bases, leaving 13 bases between the germline ends. CDR3 size: 14 residues. Germline V lookup: CDR1 LNHDA, CDR2 SQIVND (reference sequence). CDR3 loop: CASSISGVWDEQFF. CDR3 nucleotide sequence: TGTGCCAGTAGTATATCGGGAGTTTGGGATGAGCAGTTCTTC.

This rearrangement joins TRBV6-5 to TRBJ2-7; no firm D call. The length of the CDR3 is 12 residues. Germline loops: CDR1 MNHEY, CDR2 SVGAGI. The V end was cut by 8 bases, the J end by 2 bases, with 10 bases between. The CDR3 is CASVEQPYEQYF. CDR3 nucleotides: TGTGCCAGCGTTGAACAGCCCTACGAGCAGTACTTC.

The chain links TRBV14 to TRBJ2-5; D unresolved. The CDR3 length is 13 residues. Germline V lookup: CDR1 SGHDN, CDR2 FVKESK. V lost 4 bases and J 5 bases, leaving 11 bases between the germline ends. CDR3 DNA sequence: TGTGCCAGCAGCCCAGATCCGGAGGAGACCCAGTACTTC. Residues: CASSPDPEETQYF.

The V gene is TRBV5-4, the J gene TRBJ1-2, with D possibly TRBD1 on 5 matching bases. V was cut by 4 bases and J by 7 bases, with 14 bases left in between. This CDR3 is 13 amino acids long. Germline assignment: CDR1 SGHNT and CDR2 YYREEE (reference sequence). CDR3 nucleotides: TGTGCCAGCAGCCCACTTGCGGGGCTTGGCTACACCTTC. This codes for CASSPLAGLGYTF.

This clone was found a few times. V gene TRBV30 combines with J gene TRBJ1-6; perhaps TRBD1 as D (6 bases). Germline V gene lookup returns CDR1 GTSNPN and CDR2 SVGIG (reference sequence). V was trimmed by 4 bases and J by 5 bases, leaving 12 bases between them. The CDR3 loop spans 14 amino acids. CDR3 sequence: CAWMRGLHNSPLHF. CDR3 coding DNA: TGTGCCTGGATGAGGGGGTTGCATAATTCACCCCTCCACTTT.

The chain recombines TRBV10-3 with TRBJ2-5; TRBD1 aligns across 7 bases. V lost 6 bases to trimming and J lost 2 bases; unmatched junction nucleotides: 3. The CDR3 sequence is 13 residues long. Per germline, CDR1 ENHRY and CDR2 SYGVKD. Written as DNA, the CDR3 is TGTGCCATCAGCCCGGGACAGCAAGAGACCCAGTACTTC. Encoded protein: CAISPGQQETQYF.

This clone was seen once. The chain is built from TRBV5-1 and TRBJ1-3; D perhaps matches TRBD1 (5 bases). Trimming cost V 4 bases and J 3 bases, with 14 bases left between them. This CDR3 spans 15 amino acids. CDR1 SGHRS and CDR2 YFSETQ come from the germline V gene. This CDR3 reads CASSPQGSHGNTIYF. CDR3 nucleotides: TGCGCCAGCAGCCCGCAGGGAAGTCATGGAAACACCATATATTTT.

This clone has just one count. J is TRBJ2-7 and V is TRBV18; 8 bases fit TRBD2. In germline, CDR1 is KGHSH, CDR2 LQKENI. V gave up 6 bases and J gave up 4 bases; unmatched junction bases: 11. The CDR3 length is 15 residues. In DNA form, the CDR3 reads TGTGCCAGCTCTCGGGAGGCGGGAGGCCCTTACGAGCAGTACTTC. Translating it yields CASSREAGGPYEQYF.

The chain combines TRBV6-5 with TRBJ2-6; D may be TRBD1 (6 bases). The V end was cut by 7 bases, the J end by 2 bases, with 12 bases between. Germline V gives CDR1 MNHEY, CDR2 SVGAGI. The CDR3 extends over 15 amino acids. The CDR3 DNA is TGTGCCAGCATGGGGGCAGGGCCTGGGGCCAACGTCCTGACTTTC. Protein product: CASMGAGPGANVLTF.

The V call is TRBV19, the J call TRBJ1-1; D call uncertain. With 3 bases removed from V and 1 base from J, the gap between germline ends came to 12 bases. Looked up from germline, CDR1 is LNHDA and CDR2 is SQIVND (reference sequence). The CDR3 covers 15 residues. This chain's CDR3 is CASSIPGGQNTEAFF. In DNA, the CDR3 is TGTGCCAGTAGTATTCCGGGTGGCCAGAACACTGAAGCTTTCTTT.